Reported below is one T cell receptor (beta chain). Its antigen is currently not known. No base-level quality is on record; no much larger clone is a single base apart. This entry comes from a study of blood T cell repertoires in COVID-19 (dated by TCRdb to 2018 to 2020). Turning to the overall study: Collaborator samples came from the United States, Italy and Spain and covered acute and convalescent phases of COVID-19. The material from the prospective study consisted of cDNA or gDNA derived from T cells, B-cell-depleted T cells, or PBMCs. The repertoires were released in a freely available public database meant as a resource for research on the immune response to SARS-CoV-2. Deeply sampled blood TCRbeta repertoires from subjects exposed to, actively infected with, or recovered from COVID-19 were included in the dataset. The samples were drawn from the first 160 participants of the ongoing ImmuneRACE study and from 950 to 1,500 subjects provided by 6 global collaborators. Where HLA class I and class II types were available, the types were taken from metadata supplied by the sample provider, not from assay-based typing. A de-identified subject ID, COVID-19 status, age in years and sex were almost always included in the sample metadata.

TCRbeta CDR3 regions were amplified from genomic DNA by means of the immunoSEQ Assay, a bias-controlled multiplex PCR. Under the source paper's analysis protocol: Nucleated cell counts per sample were estimated from amplification of reference gene primers within the assay. Sequence reads were collapsed and filtered to measure the absolute abundance of every unique TCRbeta CDR3 rearrangement. For each sample, productive Simpson clonality was calculated as the square root of Simpson's diversity index across productive rearrangements. TCRdb provides this immuneACCESS table in a form limited to in-frame rearrangements. Some clones are lacking; in checked studies, under half of them reflect an unresolved V gene, and why the rest are absent is not known. V and J calls and clone size are those listed in that table; D and trimming were worked out from the DNA. This sample comprises about 170,000 clones, roughly 90% of them detected only once. Roughly 1.5% of the sample is taken by the ten largest.

The germline V gene encodes CDR1 LGHDT and CDR2 YNNKEL (reference sequence). Trimming costs V 4 bases and J 2 bases, and their ends lie 13 bases apart. From its cysteine to its phenylalanine, the CDR3 spans 15 amino acids. Only the CDR3 region is kept as DNA, spanning 45 bases read in frame from base 1. Findings and caveats that apply to the study as a whole: Clinical and demographic metadata were provided uncurated, with the amount varying by source and participant.

The collaborating institutions used their own protocols to collect whole blood in K2EDTA tubes. For TCRbeta analysis, collaborators shipped samples in one of three forms: frozen whole blood, isolated PBMCs, or DNA extracted from either of those sample types. Recombination linked TRBV3-1 (or the pseudogene TRBV3-2) to TRBJ2-3; the D gene identity is not certain. Sequenced: peripheral blood. The TCR sequence derives from a woman aged 50 to 65 with acute or convalescent COVID-19. The DNA sequence is given as TGTGCCAGCAGCCCTGGGCCTAAGGTCACAGATACGCAGTATTTT. Its translation is CASSPGPKVTDTQYF.